A single sample gave rise to the 15 T cell receptor beta chains below, sequenced in a study of T cells in Graves' hyperthyroidism and ophthalmopathy. TCR beta CDR3 sequences were amplified from RNA transcripts. HTBI primers were used for first-round RT-PCR of the TCR CDR3. TCRdb re-called the multiplex PCR reads with MiXCR, one entry per CDR3 protein. The sample shows under 300,000 distinct CDR3 sequences, about an eighth of them seen only once. Sequenced sample: blood. The receptors shown here come from a woman aged 35 to 49 with Graves' hyperthyroidism.

The chain links TRBV3-1 to TRBJ2-2, with TRBD1 matching over 9 bases. Germline V gene lookup returns CDR1 LGHDT and CDR2 YNNKEL (reference sequence). V trimming: 3 bases; J trimming: 0 bases; junction bases outside the gene matches: 11. The length of the CDR3 is 19 residues. The CDR3 loop reads CASSHRTDRGASNTGELFF. CDR3 bases: TGTGCCAGCAGCCACCGGACTGACAGGGGGGCCTCGAACACCGGGGAGCTGTTTTTT.

This clonotype has a count of ten or more. The gene calls are TRBV3-1 and TRBJ1-2; D gene unclear. With 1 base removed from V and 2 bases from J, the gap between germline ends came to 14 bases. Germline values: CDR1 LGHDT, CDR2 YNNKEL (reference sequence). The CDR3 runs to 16 residues. CDR3 amino acids: CASSQVGARRNYGYTF. CDR3 in DNA: TGTGCCAGCAGCCAAGTTGGCGCGCGCAGGAACTATGGCTACACCTTC.

This clonotype was seen at least ten times. This chain uses TRBV11-2 with TRBJ2-1; 7 positions agree with TRBD2. Germline assignment: CDR1 SGHAT and CDR2 FQNNGV. V was pared by 3 bases and J by 0 bases, with 2 bases of the junction left unmatched. The length of the CDR3 is 15 residues. The CDR3 is CASSFTSDSYNEQFF. CDR3 nucleotide sequence: TGTGCCAGCAGCTTCACTAGCGACTCCTACAATGAGCAGTTCTTC.

This chain connects TRBV15 to TRBJ1-5, with D maybe TRBD1 (5 bases). Germline V gene lookup returns CDR1 LNHNV and CDR2 YYDKDF (reference sequence). This CDR3 is 15 amino acids long. The V gene lost 6 bases and the J gene lost 2 bases, with 14 bases spanning the gap. The CDR3 region is CATRSGGLGNQPQHF. The CDR3 bases are TGTGCCACCAGGAGTGGGGGTCTTGGCAATCAGCCCCAGCATTTT.

This clonotype was seen repeatedly, ten times or more. The chain recombines TRBV7-9 with TRBJ2-7; TRBD1 agrees at 10 bases. CDR3 size: 15 residues. The V and J ends lost 5 bases and 1 base, in that order; junction bases with no gene match: 5. Germline V gene lookup returns CDR1 SEHNR and CDR2 FQNEAQ (reference sequence). CDR3 protein: CASSPGTGESYEQYF. The CDR3 DNA reads as TGTGCCAGCAGCCCAGGGACAGGGGAGTCCTACGAGCAGTACTTC. The whole variable domain, remainder taken from reference TRBV7-9 and TRBJ2-7, is DTGVSQNPRHKITKRGQNVTFRCDPISEHNRLYWYRQTLGQGPEFLTYFQNEAQLEKSRLLSDRFSAERPKGSFSTLEIQRTEQGDSAMYLCASSPGTGESYEQYFGPGTRLTVT.

At least ten counts were recorded for this clonotype. The CDR3 nucleotides read TGTGCCAGCAGTTATCCAGGGGGCAGGAGGACTGAAGCTTTCTTT. It is translated as CASSYPGGRRTEAFF. J is TRBJ1-1 and V is TRBV28; 8 bases map to TRBD1. The germline V gene encodes CDR1 MDHEN and CDR2 SYDVKM. Trimming took 4 bases from V and 5 from J; bases not matched to a gene: 9. The CDR3 runs 15 residues.

This clonotype was seen ten or more times. The rearrangement uses TRBV20-1 and TRBJ2-7, with 10 bases aligning to TRBD2. The CDR3 is 15 residues long. The germline V gene encodes CDR1 DFQATT and CDR2 SNEGSKA (reference sequence). Unmatched junction bases numbered 5, after V lost 0 bases and J lost 3 bases. CDR3 nucleotide sequence: TGCAGTGCTAGAGATTTGGCTAGCGGGGGCTACGAGCAGTACTTC. Protein: CSARDLASGGYEQYF.

This clonotype has a count of ten or more. The chain joins TRBV29-1 to TRBJ1-2, with 10 bases aligning to TRBD1. Germline CDR1 SQVTM, CDR2 ANQGSEA. J lost 2 bases, V lost 7 bases, and 4 bases had no gene match. This CDR3 is 13 amino acids long. In DNA form, the CDR3 reads TGCAGCGCTATGACAGGGGGCAACTATGGCTACACCTTC. This gives the protein CSAMTGGNYGYTF.

This clonotype was found a few times. This chain connects TRBV20-1 to TRBJ2-7; perhaps TRBD2 as D (7 bases). Trimming removed 0 bases from V and 5 bases from J, with 26 bases in between. Germline V CDR1 and CDR2: DFQATT, SNEGSKA (reference sequence). The CDR3 runs to 18 residues. The CDR3 sequence is CSARDQEAGARPGDEQYF. In DNA form, the CDR3 reads TGCAGTGCTAGAGATCAGGAGGCGGGAGCTAGGCCAGGGGACGAGCAGTACTTC.

This clonotype was seen more than once but under ten times. The chain joins TRBV19 to TRBJ2-1; D remains unclear. V was pared by 1 base and J by 2 bases, with 12 bases between. Germline V gives CDR1 LNHDA, CDR2 SQIVND (reference sequence). The CDR3 runs 16 residues. The CDR3 sequence is CASSIGGTRTYNEQFF. DNA for the CDR3: TGTGCCAGTAGTATAGGCGGCACCCGGACCTACAATGAGCAGTTCTTC.

This clonotype was observed a handful of times. The chain recombines TRBV19 with TRBJ1-3; unclear D gene. V was clipped by 5 bases and J by 2 bases, with 13 bases between them. The CDR3 extends over 15 amino acids. In germline, CDR1 is LNHDA, CDR2 SQIVND (reference sequence). This CDR3 reads CASSAQRIPGNTIYF. The DNA for the CDR3 is TGTGCCAGTAGTGCTCAGAGGATCCCTGGAAACACCATATATTTT.

Ten or more counts support this clonotype. The gene calls are TRBV7-2 and TRBJ2-1, with D perhaps being TRBD1 or TRBD2 (5 bases each). The CDR3 is 13 residues long. Deletions cut 3 bases from V and 7 bases from J, with 10 bases between. Per germline, CDR1 SGHTA and CDR2 FQGNSA. The CDR3 DNA follows: TGTGCCAGCAGCTTGGGGGTAGCGAATGAGCAGTTCTTC. Translation gives CASSLGVANEQFF.

This clonotype was seen ten or more times. The rearrangement joins TRBV27 to TRBJ2-7; TRBD2 aligns across 8 bases. Germline lookup yields CDR1 MNHEY and CDR2 SMNVEV (reference sequence). This CDR3 region has 15 residues. The V gene end was trimmed by 5 bases and the J gene end by 3 bases; junction bases not matched to a gene: 9. This chain's CDR3 is CASSPSGTSLYEQYF. Here the CDR3 DNA reads TGTGCCAGCAGTCCATCCGGGACTAGTCTCTACGAGCAGTACTTC.

This clonotype was observed a handful of times. The chain uses TRBV2 and TRBJ2-1; D is possibly TRBD1 (5 bases). Trimming took off 6 bases at V and 2 bases at J, with 26 bases between the two ends. The CDR3 loop spans 19 amino acids. Germline V gene sequence: CDR1 SNHLY, CDR2 FYNNEI. In DNA form, the CDR3 reads TGTGCCAGCAGGCGAGACAGCGAAATTAGTAAATTTGCCTACAATGAGCAGTTCTTC. It yields the protein CASRRDSEISKFAYNEQFF.

At least ten counts were recorded for this clonotype. One end of the junction varies from germline; a read error may be responsible. This chain links TRBV28 with TRBJ1-2, with 7 positions matching TRBD1. Germline loops: CDR1 MDHEN, CDR2 SYDVKM. The CDR3 totals 15 residues. CDR3: CASSLGRGFGYVYTF. The CDR3 DNA follows: TGTGCCAGCAGTTTAGGCAGGGGGTTCGGCTATGTCTACACCTTC.